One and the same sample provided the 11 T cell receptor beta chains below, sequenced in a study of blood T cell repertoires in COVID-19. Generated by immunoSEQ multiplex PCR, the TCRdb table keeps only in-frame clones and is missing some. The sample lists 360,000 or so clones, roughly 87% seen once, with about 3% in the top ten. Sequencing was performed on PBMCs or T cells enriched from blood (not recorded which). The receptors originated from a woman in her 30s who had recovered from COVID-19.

The DNA of the CDR3 is TGTGCCAGTAGTCCTGGGACTAGCGGGAGGGCACAAGAGACCCAGTACTTC. This translates into CASSPGTSGRAQETQYF. The chain links TRBV19 to TRBJ2-5; 16 bases are shared with TRBD2. From germline, CDR1 is LNHDA and CDR2 SQIVND (reference sequence). The CDR3 is made up of 17 amino acids. Unmatched junction bases numbered 5, after V lost 5 bases and J lost 2 bases.

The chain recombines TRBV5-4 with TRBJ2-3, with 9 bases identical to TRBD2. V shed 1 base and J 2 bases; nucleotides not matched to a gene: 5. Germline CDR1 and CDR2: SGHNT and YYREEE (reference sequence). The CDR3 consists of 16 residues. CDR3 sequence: CASSLRLAGPTDTQYF. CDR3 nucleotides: TGTGCCAGCAGCTTGCGGCTAGCGGGACCCACAGATACGCAGTATTTT.

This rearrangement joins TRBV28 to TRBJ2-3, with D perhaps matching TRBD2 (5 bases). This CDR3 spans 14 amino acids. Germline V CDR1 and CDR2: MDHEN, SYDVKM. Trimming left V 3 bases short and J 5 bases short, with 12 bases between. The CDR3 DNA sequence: TGTGCCAGCAGTTTTGGAAGGGAGATAGATACGCAGTATTTT. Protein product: CASSFGREIDTQYF.

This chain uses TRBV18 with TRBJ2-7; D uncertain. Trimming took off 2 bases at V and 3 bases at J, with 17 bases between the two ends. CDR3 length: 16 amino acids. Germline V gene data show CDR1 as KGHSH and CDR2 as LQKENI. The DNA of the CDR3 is TGTGCCAGCTCACCAGATGAGCGAACTCCTGGCTACGAGCAGTACTTC. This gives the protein CASSPDERTPGYEQYF.

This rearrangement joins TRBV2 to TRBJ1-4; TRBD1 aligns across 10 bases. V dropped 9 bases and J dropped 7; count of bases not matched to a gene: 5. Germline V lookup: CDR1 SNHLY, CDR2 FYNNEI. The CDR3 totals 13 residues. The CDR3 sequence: CASDRGRTEKLFF. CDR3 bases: TGTGCCAGTGACAGGGGGCGTACTGAAAAACTGTTTTTT.

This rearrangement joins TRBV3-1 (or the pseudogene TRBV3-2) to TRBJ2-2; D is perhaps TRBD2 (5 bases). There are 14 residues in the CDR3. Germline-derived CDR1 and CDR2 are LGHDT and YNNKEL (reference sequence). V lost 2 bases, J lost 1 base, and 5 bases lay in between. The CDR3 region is CASSQRGNTGELFF. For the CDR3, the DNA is TGTGCCAGCAGCCAACGGGGGAACACCGGGGAGCTGTTTTTT.

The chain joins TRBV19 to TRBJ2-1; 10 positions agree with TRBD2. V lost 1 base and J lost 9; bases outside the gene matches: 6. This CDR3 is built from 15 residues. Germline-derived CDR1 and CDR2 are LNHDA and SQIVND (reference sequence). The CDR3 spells CASSIASGRGIEQFF. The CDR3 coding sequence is TGTGCCAGTAGTATAGCAAGCGGGAGGGGGATTGAGCAGTTCTTC.

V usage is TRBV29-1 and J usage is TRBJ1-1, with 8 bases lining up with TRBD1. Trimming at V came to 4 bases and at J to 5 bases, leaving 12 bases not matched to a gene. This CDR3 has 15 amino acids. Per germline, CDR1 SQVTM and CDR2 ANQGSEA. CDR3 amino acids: CSVVGQGGYKTEAFF. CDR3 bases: TGCAGCGTTGTAGGACAGGGTGGTTATAAAACTGAAGCTTTCTTT.

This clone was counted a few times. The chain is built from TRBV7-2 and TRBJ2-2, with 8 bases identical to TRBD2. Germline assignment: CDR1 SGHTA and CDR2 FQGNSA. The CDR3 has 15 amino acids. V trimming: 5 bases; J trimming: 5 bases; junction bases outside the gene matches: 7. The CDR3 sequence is CASSLPTSGTGELFF. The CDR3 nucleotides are TGTGCCAGCAGCCTCCCCACTAGCGGAACCGGGGAGCTGTTTTTT.

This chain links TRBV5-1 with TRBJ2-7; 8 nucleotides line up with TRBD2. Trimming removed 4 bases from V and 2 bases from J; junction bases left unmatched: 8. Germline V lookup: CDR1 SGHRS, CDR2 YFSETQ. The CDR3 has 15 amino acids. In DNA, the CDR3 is TGCGCCAGCAGCCCGGGAGGGTCAGGGCCCTACGAGCAGTACTTC. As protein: CASSPGGSGPYEQYF.

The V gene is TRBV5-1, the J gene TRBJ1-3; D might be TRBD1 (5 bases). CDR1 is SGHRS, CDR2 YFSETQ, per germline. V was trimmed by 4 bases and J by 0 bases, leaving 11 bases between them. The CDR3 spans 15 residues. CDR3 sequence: CASSPTVSSGNTIYF. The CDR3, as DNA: TGCGCCAGCAGCCCGACAGTTAGCTCTGGAAACACCATATATTTT. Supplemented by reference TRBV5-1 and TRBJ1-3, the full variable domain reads KAGVTQTPRYLIKTRGQQVTLSCSPISGHRSVSWYQQTPGQGLQFLFEYFSETQRNKGNFPGRFSGRQFSNSRSEMNVSTLELGDSALYLCASSPTVSSGNTIYFGEGSWLTVV.